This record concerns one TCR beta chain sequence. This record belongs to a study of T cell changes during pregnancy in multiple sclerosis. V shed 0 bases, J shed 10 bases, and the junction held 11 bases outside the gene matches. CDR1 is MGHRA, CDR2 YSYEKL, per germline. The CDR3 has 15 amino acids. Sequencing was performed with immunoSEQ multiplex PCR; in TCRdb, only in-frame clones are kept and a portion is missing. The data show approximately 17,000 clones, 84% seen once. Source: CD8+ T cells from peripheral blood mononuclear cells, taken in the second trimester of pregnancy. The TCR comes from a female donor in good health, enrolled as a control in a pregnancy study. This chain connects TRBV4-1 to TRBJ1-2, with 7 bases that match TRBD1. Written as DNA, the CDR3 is TGCGCCAGCAGCCAAGATACCGGACAGGATTTGCCCTACACCTTC. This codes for CASSQDTGQDLPYTF.